What follows are 27 T cell receptor beta chains derived from one specimen sequenced in a study of memory CD4+ T cells and cytomegalovirus serostatus. The repertoire was sequenced with immunoSEQ multiplex PCR; TCRdb's copy has only in-frame clones and lacks some. Among tens of thousands of clones, about 80% were seen once, and the ten largest hold 0.5% to 0.65%. The sort gate was single viable CD3+CD4+CD8-CD45RO+ cells for memory CD4+ T cells. The material sequenced was memory CD4+ T cells from blood. These receptors came from an adult in good health and CMV-seronegative. Some clones in this sample may be carry-over from other donors' samples.

The V call is TRBV6-6, the J call TRBJ2-1; TRBD1 aligns across 7 bases. Per germline, CDR1 MNHNY and CDR2 SVGAGI (reference sequence). CDR3 size: 15 residues. Trimming at V came to 7 bases and at J to 3 bases, leaving 9 bases not matched to a gene. CDR3 sequence: CASIQGQVYYNEQFF. The DNA of the CDR3 is TGTGCCAGCATCCAAGGACAGGTTTACTACAATGAGCAGTTCTTC.

Only a few counts were recorded for this clone. This chain links TRBV7-9 with TRBJ2-2, with TRBD2 matching 12 bases. The V and J ends lost 5 bases and 1 base, in that order; junction bases with no gene match: 2. Germline CDR1 reads SEHNR; CDR2 reads FQNEAQ (reference sequence). The CDR3 loop spans 16 amino acids. Here the CDR3 reads CASSPTSGGNTGELFF. The CDR3 nucleotides are TGTGCCAGCAGCCCGACTAGCGGGGGGAACACCGGGGAGCTGTTTTTT.

V and J are TRBV19 and TRBJ1-1, with D unresolved. The CDR3 spans 16 residues. In germline, CDR1 is LNHDA, CDR2 SQIVND (reference sequence). Trimming stripped 5 bases from V and 0 bases from J, with 16 bases between. CDR3 DNA: TGTGCCAGTAGTCCCCGATCGCGCAGGATGAACACTGAAGCTTTCTTT. This encodes CASSPRSRRMNTEAFF.

This chain joins TRBV5-1 and TRBJ2-2; D call uncertain. V dropped 2 bases and J dropped 1 base, with 6 bases sitting between them. Germline CDR1 and CDR2: SGHRS and YFSETQ. This CDR3 is 14 amino acids long. This CDR3 is CASSLTGNTGELFF. In DNA form, the CDR3 reads TGCGCCAGCAGCTTAACGGGGAACACCGGGGAGCTGTTTTTT.

This chain links TRBV5-6 with TRBJ2-5; no firm D call. From germline, CDR1 is SGHDT and CDR2 YYEEEE. The CDR3 is 13 residues long. Trimming shortened V by 1 base and J by 2 bases, and 6 bases separated the two germline ends. DNA for the CDR3: TGTGCCAGCAGCTTGCAACATCAAGAGACCCAGTACTTC. Translating it yields CASSLQHQETQYF.

This sequence joins TRBV18 and TRBJ1-1; D gene ambiguous. Per germline, CDR1 KGHSH and CDR2 LQKENI. The CDR3 consists of 14 residues. Trimming left V 2 bases short and J 0 bases short, with 7 bases between. CDR3 DNA: TGTGCCAGCTCACCATCAGTAATGAACACTGAAGCTTTCTTT. Amino acid sequence: CASSPSVMNTEAFF.

J is TRBJ1-1 and V is TRBV7-9; TRBD1 aligns across 7 bases. V lost 3 bases to trimming and J lost 5 bases; unmatched junction nucleotides: 12. Germline CDR1 reads SEHNR; CDR2 reads FQNEAQ (reference sequence). The length of the CDR3 is 16 residues. CDR3 protein: CASSLGQNFGGTEAFF. CDR3 bases: TGTGCCAGCAGCTTGGGACAGAATTTTGGGGGAACTGAAGCTTTCTTT.

This clone was counted only a few times. CDR3 DNA: TGTGCCAGTAGTGACGTCTCAGGCTACGAGCAGTACTTC. Its protein is CASSDVSGYEQYF. V and J are TRBV19 and TRBJ2-7; D not certain. This CDR3 comprises 13 residues. Trimming removed 5 bases from V and 3 bases from J, with 11 bases in between. Germline V CDR1 and CDR2: LNHDA, SQIVND (reference sequence).

The chain has TRBV30 and TRBJ1-1, with unresolved D. Germline V gene data show CDR1 as GTSNPN and CDR2 as SVGIG (reference sequence). This CDR3 has 14 residues. Trimming stripped 5 bases from V and 6 bases from J, with 19 bases between. The CDR3 nucleotides are TGTGCCTGGGATCCGCCCGGCCCGAGGCCTGAAGCTTTCTTT. Translating gives CAWDPPGPRPEAFF.

The V call is TRBV2, the J call TRBJ2-7; D call uncertain. The CDR3 has 12 amino acids. Germline values: CDR1 SNHLY, CDR2 FYNNEI. The V and J ends lost 4 bases and 6 bases respectively, with 10 bases between them. CDR3 nucleotides: TGTGCCAGCAGTGTGGGCCTGGCCGAGCAGTACTTC. It is translated as CASSVGLAEQYF.

This clone showed up just once. This chain uses TRBV9 with TRBJ1-2, with TRBD1 matching 7 bases. The V segment lost 2 bases and the J segment 8 bases; nucleotides outside the gene matches: 9. This CDR3 has 14 amino acids. Per the germline V gene, CDR1 is SGDLS and CDR2 is YYNGEE. Here the CDR3 reads CASSVRDRVLGYTF. DNA of the CDR3: TGTGCCAGCAGCGTCCGGGACAGAGTACTCGGCTACACCTTC.

CDR3 sequence reads: CAISASTGDGYTF. The CDR3 DNA reads TGTGCCATCAGTGCCTCGACAGGAGATGGCTACACCTTC. The V and J genes are TRBV10-3 and TRBJ1-2; D perhaps matches TRBD1 (6 bases). The germline V gene encodes CDR1 ENHRY and CDR2 SYGVKD. The V and J ends lost 4 bases and 6 bases respectively, with 12 bases between them. This CDR3 region has 13 residues.

The chain recombines TRBV5-6 with TRBJ1-2, with TRBD1 as a possible D gene (5 bases). Germline V gives CDR1 SGHDT, CDR2 YYEEEE. This CDR3 has 13 residues. The V end was cut by 4 bases, the J end by 2 bases, with 9 bases between. CDR3 residues: CASSVGANYGYTF. The CDR3 DNA follows: TGTGCCAGCAGCGTCGGGGCCAACTATGGCTACACCTTC.

This clone was counted only a few times. The chain combines TRBV7-6 with TRBJ1-6; 7 nucleotides align to TRBD1. Germline V lookup: CDR1 SGHVS, CDR2 FNYEAQ. The CDR3 totals 14 residues. With 5 bases clipped from V and 7 bases from J, the junction kept 5 bases outside the gene matches. The CDR3 loop is CASSPQGSNSPLHF. DNA of the CDR3: TGTGCCAGCAGCCCACAGGGGTCGAATTCACCCCTCCACTTT. The complete variable domain, with remaining parts taken from reference TRBV7-6 and TRBJ1-6, reads GAGVSQSPRYKVTKRGQDVALRCDPISGHVSLYWYRQALGQGPEFLTYFNYEAQQDKSGLPNDRFSAERPEGSISTLTIQRTEQRDSAMYRCASSPQGSNSPLHFGNGTRLTVT.

This clone was observed a few times. The rearrangement joins TRBV4-1 to TRBJ1-1; the match to TRBD1 covers 8 bases. CDR1 is MGHRA and CDR2 is YSYEKL in the germline V gene. The CDR3 length is 13 residues. V dropped 8 bases and J dropped 5; count of bases not matched to a gene: 7. This CDR3 is CASSDRAGTEAFF. CDR3 nucleotide sequence: TGCGCCAGCTCGGACAGGGCGGGGACTGAAGCTTTCTTT.

The chain couples TRBV7-2 to TRBJ1-4; D possibly corresponds to TRBD1 (5 bases). V was shortened by 3 bases and J by 8 bases, with 7 bases between the two germline ends. The CDR3 consists of 12 residues. Germline V lookup: CDR1 SGHTA, CDR2 FQGNSA. The CDR3 region is CASSLPGEKLFF. CDR3 sequence (DNA): TGTGCCAGCAGCTTGCCAGGGGAAAAACTGTTTTTT.

The rearrangement joins TRBV6-5 to TRBJ2-1; 9 bases match TRBD1. Germline assignment: CDR1 MNHEY and CDR2 SVGAGI. This CDR3 spans 14 amino acids. J gave up 3 bases and V 5 bases, and 2 bases lay outside the gene matches. The CDR3 loop reads CASSATGGYNEQFF. In DNA, the CDR3 is TGTGCCAGCAGTGCGACAGGGGGCTACAATGAGCAGTTCTTC.

The chain is built from TRBV7-9 and TRBJ2-5; the D gene is possibly TRBD2 (5 bases). The V end was cut by 0 bases, the J end by 5 bases, with 10 bases between. The CDR3 covers 14 residues. Looked up from germline, CDR1 is SEHNR and CDR2 is FQNEAQ (reference sequence). CDR3 amino acids: CASSLASGLETQYF. The CDR3 coding sequence is TGTGCCAGCAGCTTAGCCTCGGGATTGGAGACCCAGTACTTC.

The chain recombines TRBV19 with TRBJ2-6; D perhaps matches TRBD1 (5 bases). Germline V CDR1 and CDR2: LNHDA, SQIVND (reference sequence). The CDR3 spans 15 residues. Trimming cost V 5 bases and J 0 bases, with 8 bases left between them. The CDR3 nucleotides are TGTGCCAGTAGTCCCCAGGGCTCTGGGGCCAACGTCCTGACTTTC. Translated: CASSPQGSGANVLTF.

J is TRBJ2-3 and V is TRBV5-1, with 11 bases identical to TRBD2. Germline-derived CDR1 and CDR2 are SGHRS and YFSETQ. The CDR3 is 16 amino acids. The ends lost 0 bases at V and 2 bases at J; junction bases unmatched: 2. The CDR3 DNA reads TGCGCCAGCAGCTTGGGACTAGCGGGGTACACAGATACGCAGTATTTT. This encodes CASSLGLAGYTDTQYF.

The V and J genes are TRBV7-2 and TRBJ1-1; possibly TRBD1 for D (5 bases). Germline assignment: CDR1 SGHTA and CDR2 FQGNSA. CDR3 length equals 16 residues. V gave up 3 bases and J gave up 0 bases, with 14 bases separating them. The CDR3 DNA is TGTGCCAGCAGCTTGGGTTACGACAGACTGAACACTGAAGCTTTCTTT. This gives the protein CASSLGYDRLNTEAFF.

V and J are TRBV6-5 and TRBJ2-5; D is uncertain. The germline V and J ends were trimmed by 2 bases and 4 bases, with 2 bases remaining between them. The CDR3 loop spans 11 amino acids. CDR1 and CDR2 (germline): MNHEY, SVGAGI. For the CDR3, the DNA is TGTGCCAGCAGTTACCGAGAGACCCAGTACTTC. Translating it yields CASSYRETQYF.

The chain carries TRBV29-1 and TRBJ2-7; 8 bases are a match to TRBD1. In germline, CDR1 is SQVTM, CDR2 ANQGSEA. The CDR3 sequence is 15 residues long. With 5 bases clipped from V and 1 base from J, the junction kept 10 bases outside the gene matches. Here the CDR3 reads CSVYKSTGESYEQYF. The CDR3 coding sequence is TGCAGCGTTTACAAGTCGACAGGGGAGTCCTACGAGCAGTACTTC.

This chain uses TRBV27 with TRBJ2-5; D possibly corresponds to TRBD2 (7 bases). Per germline, CDR1 MNHEY and CDR2 SMNVEV (reference sequence). The CDR3 loop spans 15 amino acids. Trimming shortened V by 8 bases and J by 8 bases, and 24 bases separated the two germline ends. The CDR3 sequence is CASSKGGGAAGTQYF. CDR3 nucleotide sequence: TGTGCCAGCTCCAAGGGAGGGGGGGCCGCGGGAACCCAGTACTTC.

The V call is TRBV29-1, the J call TRBJ1-6, with D perhaps matching TRBD1 (5 bases). Trimming pared 4 bases from V and 7 bases from J, leaving 11 bases between. CDR3 length equals 13 residues. The V gene's germline CDR1 is SQVTM and CDR2 ANQGSEA. CDR3 in amino acids: CSVVQGANSPLHF. CDR3 nucleotides: TGCAGCGTTGTTCAGGGAGCGAATTCACCCCTCCACTTT. Using reference TRBV29-1 and TRBJ1-6 for the parts outside the CDR3, the full variable domain is SAVISQKPSRDICQRGTSLTIQCQVDSQVTMMFWYRQQPGQSLTLIATANQGSEATYESGFVIDKFPISRPNLTFSTLTVSNMSPEDSSIYLCSVVQGANSPLHFGNGTRLTVT.

CDR3 region: CASSPRRQGMNTGELFF. CDR3 nucleotides: TGCGCCAGCAGCCCGCGGCGCCAGGGCATGAACACCGGGGAGCTGTTTTTT. This chain joins TRBV5-1 and TRBJ2-2, with a possible D match to TRBD1 (5 bases). Germline values: CDR1 SGHRS, CDR2 YFSETQ. The CDR3 spans 17 residues. Deletions cut 4 bases from V and 1 base from J, with 17 bases between.

The rearrangement links TRBV7-9 to TRBJ1-2; tentatively, D is TRBD1 (5 bases). The CDR3 consists of 14 residues. The ends were cut back, 6 bases at V and 9 bases at J, with 20 bases in the middle. In germline, CDR1 is SEHNR, CDR2 FQNEAQ (reference sequence). As DNA, the CDR3 is TGTGCCAGCAGTCCAAGTGCAGGGATGGAGAGCTACACCTTC. Amino acids: CASSPSAGMESYTF.